Shown below are 23 T cell receptor beta chains from a single sample sequenced in a study of blood T cell repertoires in COVID-19. TCRdb's table, derived via immunoSEQ multiplex PCR, lists solely in-frame clones and lacks some. The data hold 150,000 or so clones, with about 90% observed a single time. What was sequenced was peripheral blood. The receptor source for this set is a man aged 45 to 65 with acute or convalescent COVID-19.

The chain's CDR3 is CASSQGEQGNYGYTF. The CDR3 DNA follows: TGTGCCAGCAGCCAAGGTGAACAGGGTAACTATGGCTACACCTTC. J is TRBJ1-2 and V is TRBV3-1 (or the pseudogene TRBV3-2), with D tentatively TRBD1 (6 bases). Trimming removed 1 base from V and 1 base from J, with 10 bases in between. The CDR3 covers 15 residues. Germline V lookup: CDR1 LGHDT, CDR2 YNNKEL (reference sequence).

The rearrangement joins TRBV3-1 (or the pseudogene TRBV3-2) to TRBJ1-3; 8 bases map to TRBD1. The CDR3 spans 17 residues. CDR1 and CDR2 (germline): LGHDT, YNNKEL (reference sequence). The J segment lost 0 bases and the V segment lost 4 bases, leaving 8 bases of the junction unmatched. The CDR3 is CASSPGQGGFSGNTIYF. The DNA of the CDR3 is TGTGCCAGCAGCCCAGGACAGGGAGGGTTCTCTGGAAACACCATATATTTT.

This clone was detected only once. The chain has TRBV10-3 and TRBJ1-3; 9 bases fit TRBD1. This CDR3 contains 17 residues. The V segment lost 4 bases and the J segment 0 bases; nucleotides outside the gene matches: 7. The germline V gene encodes CDR1 ENHRY and CDR2 SYGVKD. The CDR3 is CAISAHRDRASGNTIYF. The CDR3 coding sequence is TGTGCCATCAGTGCGCACCGGGACAGGGCCTCTGGAAACACCATATATTTT.

CDR3 nucleotide sequence: TGTGCCAGTAGTTTCGGGACTGTGAACACTGAAGCTTTCTTT. Translated: CASSFGTVNTEAFF. The chain combines TRBV19 with TRBJ1-1; the D gene is possibly TRBD1 (5 bases). The CDR3 contains 14 residues. Germline V gene data show CDR1 as LNHDA and CDR2 as SQIVND (reference sequence). V lost 5 bases, J lost 0 bases, and 10 bases lay in between. Combining the CDR3 with reference TRBV19 and TRBJ1-1 gives the whole variable domain DGGITQSPKYLFRKEGQNVTLSCEQNLNHDAMYWYRQDPGQGLRLIYYSQIVNDFQKGDIAEGYSVSREKKESFPLTVTSAQKNPTAFYLCASSFGTVNTEAFFGQGTRLTVV.

This chain uses TRBV3-1 (or the pseudogene TRBV3-2) with TRBJ2-1, with 9 bases lining up with TRBD2. The CDR3 consists of 15 residues. V lost 5 bases and J lost 8; bases outside the gene matches: 10. Germline CDR1 and CDR2: LGHDT and YNNKEL (reference sequence). For the CDR3, the DNA is TGTGCCAGCAGCTCCCCCGGGACTAGCAGGTATGAGCAGTTCTTC. Translated, it gives CASSSPGTSRYEQFF.

The V call is TRBV6-2 or TRBV6-3, the J call TRBJ2-3; 10 bases align to TRBD2. This CDR3 has 15 residues. Trimming removed 0 bases from V and 8 bases from J; junction bases left unmatched: 5. From germline, CDR1 is MNHEY and CDR2 SVGEGT. CDR3 sequence reads: CASSYSLAGGTTQYF. In nucleotides, the CDR3 is TGTGCCAGCAGTTACTCATTAGCGGGGGGCACTACGCAGTATTTT.

On this clone itself: Other DNA sequences in the same sample also yield this CDR3. The V call is TRBV11-2, the J call TRBJ1-6, with TRBD1 matching over 7 bases. Trimming removed 5 bases from V and 7 bases from J; junction bases left unmatched: 8. This CDR3 has 15 residues. Per the germline V gene, CDR1 is SGHAT and CDR2 is FQNNGV. The CDR3 here is CASSLTGESNSPLHF. CDR3 DNA sequence: TGTGCCAGCAGCCTAACAGGGGAAAGCAATTCACCCCTCCACTTT.

This sequence joins TRBV19 and TRBJ2-5; 7 positions match TRBD2. CDR3 length equals 14 residues. Germline CDR1 LNHDA, CDR2 SQIVND (reference sequence). Germline trimming cut 6 bases from V and 5 bases from J; bases unmatched to any gene: 9. CDR3 in amino acids: CASRKSLAVETQYF. In DNA, the CDR3 is TGTGCCAGTAGGAAGAGCCTAGCGGTGGAGACCCAGTACTTC.

The V and J genes are TRBV7-9 and TRBJ2-2; 9 bases are shared with TRBD1. V trimming: 5 bases; J trimming: 4 bases; junction bases outside the gene matches: 8. The length of the CDR3 is 16 residues. Germline lookup yields CDR1 SEHNR and CDR2 FQNEAQ (reference sequence). CDR3 in DNA: TGTGCCAGCAGCCGCTGGGGACAGGGTTCCACCGGGGAGCTGTTTTTT. This codes for CASSRWGQGSTGELFF.

This chain connects TRBV10-3 to TRBJ2-3; tentatively, D is TRBD2 (6 bases). This CDR3 has 16 amino acids. From germline, CDR1 is ENHRY and CDR2 SYGVKD. Trimming pared 10 bases from V and 2 bases from J, leaving 22 bases between. CDR3 sequence (DNA): TGTGCCACGCAAAGGAATCGGGACTCAATCACAGATACGCAGTATTTT. Amino acid sequence: CATQRNRDSITDTQYF.

The rearrangement joins TRBV27 to TRBJ1-6; 9 bases map to TRBD1. The CDR3 runs to 17 residues. J gave up 4 bases and V 3 bases, and 7 bases lay outside the gene matches. The germline V gene has CDR1 MNHEY and CDR2 SMNVEV (reference sequence). This CDR3 reads CASSFRDRETYNSPLHF. The CDR3 coding sequence is TGTGCCAGCAGTTTCAGGGACAGGGAGACTTATAATTCACCCCTCCACTTT.

The chain combines TRBV6-5 with TRBJ1-2; possible D gene TRBD1, 5 bases. Trimming removed 1 base from V and 8 bases from J, with 11 bases in between. The length of the CDR3 is 13 residues. The germline gives CDR1 MNHEY, CDR2 SVGAGI. Here the CDR3 reads CASSYYGAKGYTF. DNA for the CDR3: TGTGCCAGCAGTTACTATGGGGCGAAGGGCTACACCTTC.

A single count supports this clone. The V gene is TRBV25-1, the J gene TRBJ1-1; the match to TRBD1 covers 10 bases. The CDR3 has 15 amino acids. The germline V gene encodes CDR1 MGHDK and CDR2 SYGVNS. V was pared by 6 bases and J by 2 bases, with 6 bases of the junction left unmatched. CDR3 sequence reads: CASRPGQGSNTEAFF. In nucleotides, the CDR3 is TGTGCCAGCAGACCGGGACAGGGGAGTAACACTGAAGCTTTCTTT.

V gene TRBV18 combines with J gene TRBJ1-1; a weak D match, TRBD1 (5 bases). V shed 3 bases and J shed 3 bases, with 8 bases lying between them. The CDR3 sequence is 13 residues long. Germline CDR1 reads KGHSH; CDR2 reads LQKENI. This CDR3 reads CASSPDIYTEAFF. Here the CDR3 DNA reads TGTGCCAGCTCACCGGACATTTACACTGAAGCTTTCTTT.

In this sample, this clone turned up once. V gene TRBV11-2 combines with J gene TRBJ2-2; 14 nucleotides align to TRBD2. J was trimmed by 6 bases and V by 5 bases; bases with no gene match: 11. The CDR3 sequence is 18 residues long. Germline CDR1 and CDR2: SGHAT and FQNNGV. CDR3 region: CASSRSTSGRAPSGELFF. The CDR3 DNA reads TGTGCCAGCAGCCGATCGACTAGCGGGAGGGCCCCCTCCGGGGAGCTGTTTTTT.

The V call is TRBV28, the J call TRBJ1-3, with 9 positions matching TRBD1. Germline trimming cut 8 bases from V and 2 bases from J; bases unmatched to any gene: 4. This CDR3 region has 14 residues. Germline CDR1 reads MDHEN; CDR2 reads SYDVKM. CDR3 residues: CASGTGGTGNTIYF. The CDR3 region has the DNA TGTGCCAGCGGCACAGGGGGCACTGGAAACACCATATATTTT.

This sequence joins TRBV29-1 and TRBJ2-7; D perhaps matches TRBD2 (6 bases). V was pared by 6 bases and J by 5 bases, with 17 bases between. Looked up from germline, CDR1 is SQVTM and CDR2 is ANQGSEA. The CDR3 is made up of 13 amino acids. CDR3 in amino acids: CSVVPGRTDEQYF. The CDR3 DNA reads TGCAGCGTAGTCCCCGGGAGAACCGACGAGCAGTACTTC.

The chain uses TRBV6-2 or TRBV6-3 and TRBJ1-1; D is perhaps TRBD1 (5 bases). The germline V gene has CDR1 MNHEY and CDR2 SVGEGT. The CDR3 has 12 residues. Trimming pared 5 bases from V and 7 bases from J, leaving 11 bases between. The CDR3 spells CASSPQGFEAFF. For the CDR3, the DNA is TGTGCCAGCAGTCCCCAGGGATTTGAAGCTTTCTTT.

The J gene is TRBJ2-1, the V gene TRBV5-1; D possibly corresponds to TRBD1 (6 bases). The germline V and J ends were trimmed by 4 bases and 7 bases, with 12 bases remaining between them. Looked up from germline, CDR1 is SGHRS and CDR2 is YFSETQ. This CDR3 is built from 13 residues. The CDR3 is CASSIPGENEQFF. The CDR3 coding sequence is TGCGCCAGCAGCATACCAGGGGAGAATGAGCAGTTCTTC.

This chain uses TRBV5-3 with TRBJ1-3; weak D call: TRBD1 (6 bases). TRBV5-3 is known as an ORF, though its function is uncertain. The CDR3 length is 19 residues. Trimming took 0 bases from V and 0 from J, leaving 19 bases between them. The chain's CDR3 is CARSLEVLTGPLSGNTIYF. The DNA of the CDR3 is TGTGCCAGAAGCTTGGAAGTCCTGACAGGACCTCTCTCTGGAAACACCATATATTTT.

The chain combines TRBV7-9 with TRBJ2-1; TRBD2 agrees at 7 bases. Trimming took 1 base from V and 2 from J; bases not matched to a gene: 2. This CDR3 contains 15 residues. Germline CDR1 is SEHNR and CDR2 is FQNEAQ (reference sequence). The CDR3 protein is CASSLGSGTYNEQFF. CDR3 DNA: TGTGCCAGCAGCTTAGGGAGCGGGACCTACAATGAGCAGTTCTTC.

J is TRBJ2-7 and V is TRBV5-5, with 7 bases identical to TRBD1. Germline V gives CDR1 SGHKS, CDR2 YYEKEE (reference sequence). V lost 4 bases, J lost 4 bases, and 8 bases stayed unmatched. The CDR3 spans 14 residues. CDR3 in amino acids: CASSITGATYEQYF. The CDR3 coding sequence is TGTGCCAGCAGCATAACAGGGGCCACTTACGAGCAGTACTTC.

The rearrangement joins TRBV27 to TRBJ1-3, with D maybe TRBD1 (6 bases). In germline, CDR1 is MNHEY, CDR2 SMNVEV (reference sequence). There are 14 residues in the CDR3. Trimming left V 8 bases short and J 0 bases short, with 11 bases between. This chain's CDR3 is CASSTGFSGNTIYF. CDR3 in DNA: TGTGCCAGCTCTACAGGGTTCTCTGGAAACACCATATATTTT.